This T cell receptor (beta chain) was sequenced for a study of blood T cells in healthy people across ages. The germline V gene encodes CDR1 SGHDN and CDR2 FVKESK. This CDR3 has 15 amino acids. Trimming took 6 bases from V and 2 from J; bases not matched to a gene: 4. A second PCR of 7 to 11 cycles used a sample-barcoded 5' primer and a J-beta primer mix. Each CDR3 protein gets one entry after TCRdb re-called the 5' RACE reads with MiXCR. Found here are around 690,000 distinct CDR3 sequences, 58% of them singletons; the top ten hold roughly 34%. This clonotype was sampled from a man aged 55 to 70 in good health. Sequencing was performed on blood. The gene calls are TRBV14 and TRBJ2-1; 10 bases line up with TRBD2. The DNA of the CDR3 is TGTGCCAGCAGTCGGGGGACTAGCGCCTACAATGAGCAGTTCTTC. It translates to CASSRGTSAYNEQFF.